This T cell receptor beta chain was sequenced in a study of cytomegalovirus exposure and HLA in healthy donors. Here immunoSEQ multiplex PCR was the method, and the copy in TCRdb shows in-frame clones only, minus some. This sample has around 250,000 clones, with roughly 89% found just once. The V and J ends lost 0 bases and 4 bases respectively, with 14 bases between them. Germline assignment: CDR1 SGHRS and CDR2 YFSETQ. This CDR3 comprises 16 residues. Sequencing was done on a sample of PBMCs. The rearrangement uses TRBV5-1 and TRBJ2-1; possible D gene TRBD1, 6 bases. The origin of this receptor is a woman under 30 in good health and CMV-seronegative. In nucleotides, the CDR3 is TGCGCCAGCAGCTTGGCACAGGGTCGCGGTTACAATGAGCAGTTCTTC. This gives the protein CASSLAQGRGYNEQFF.